This T cell receptor beta chain was documented in a study of identical twins. Study-level points and caveats: Out-of-frame beta chain sequences displayed weaker excess sharing between twins.

The CDR3 totals 11 residues. CDR1 is DFQATT, CDR2 SNEGSKA, per germline (reference sequence). One entry per CDR3 protein results from TCRdb running MiXCR on the 5' RACE reads. The sample has about 790,000 distinct CDR3 sequences, about 20% seen once. About this clonotype itself: Its antigen is unidentified.

In addition, the sample was reused for a study of T cells expressing NK-cell markers. That study adds: About 1.0-8% of CD8+ T cells in about six donors belonged to dominant NKG2C+ clonotypes. Researchers report these clonotypes also headed the CD3+CD56-NKG2C+ fraction in a few donors.

The V gene is TRBV20-1, the J gene TRBJ2-3; TRBD2 agrees at 7 bases. The receptor was isolated from a woman between 18 and 29 years old in good health. Sequenced input: PBMCs. The CDR3 region has the DNA TGCAGCCCCGCGGGGGCAGATACGCAGTATTTT. The encoded protein is CSPAGADTQYF.